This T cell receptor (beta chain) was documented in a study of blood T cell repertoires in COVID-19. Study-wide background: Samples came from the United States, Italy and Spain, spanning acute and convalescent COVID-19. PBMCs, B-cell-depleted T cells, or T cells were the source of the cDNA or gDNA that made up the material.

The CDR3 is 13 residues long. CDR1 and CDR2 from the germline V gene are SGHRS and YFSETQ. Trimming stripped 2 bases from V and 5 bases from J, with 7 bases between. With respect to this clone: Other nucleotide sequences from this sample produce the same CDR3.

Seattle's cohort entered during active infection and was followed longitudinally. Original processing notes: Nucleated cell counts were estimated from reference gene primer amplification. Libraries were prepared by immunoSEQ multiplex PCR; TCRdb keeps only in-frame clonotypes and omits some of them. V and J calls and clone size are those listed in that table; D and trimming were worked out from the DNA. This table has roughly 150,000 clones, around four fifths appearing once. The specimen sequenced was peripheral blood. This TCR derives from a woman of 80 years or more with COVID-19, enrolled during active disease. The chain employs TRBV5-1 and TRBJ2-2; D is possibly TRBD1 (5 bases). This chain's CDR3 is CASSLGATGELFF. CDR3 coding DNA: TGCGCCAGCAGCTTAGGGGCGACCGGGGAGCTGTTTTTT. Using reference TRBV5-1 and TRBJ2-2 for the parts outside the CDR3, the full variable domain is KAGVTQTPRYLIKTRGQQVTLSCSPISGHRSVSWYQQTPGQGLQFLFEYFSETQRNKGNFPGRFSGRQFSNSRSEMNVSTLELGDSALYLCASSLGATGELFFGEGSRLTVL.